The entry below describes one TCR beta chain. The data were taken from a study of T cells in Graves' hyperthyroidism and ophthalmopathy. The CDR3 sequence is 16 residues long. CDR1 and CDR2 from the germline V gene are SGHTA and FQGNSA. V gave up 4 bases and J gave up 3 bases; unmatched junction bases: 11. TCR beta CDR3 region amplification was performed from RNA transcripts. The HTBI primer set served for first-round RT-PCR of the TCR CDR3. Using its own MiXCR run on the multiplex PCR reads, TCRdb lists one record per CDR3 protein. Of hundreds of thousands of distinct CDR3 sequences listed, about 20% are singletons.

The rearrangement joins TRBV7-2 to TRBJ2-7, with TRBD1 identical over 8 bases. Sequenced sample: blood. The source is a man aged 25 to 40 with Graves' ophthalmopathy. The CDR3 DNA reads as TGTGCCAGCAGCTCACCGGACAGGGCCCTGGGCTACGAGCAGTACTTC. Protein sequence: CASSSPDRALGYEQYF. The complete variable domain, with remaining parts taken from reference TRBV7-2 and TRBJ2-7, reads GAGVSQSPSNKVTEKGKDVELRCDPISGHTALYWYRQSLGQGLEFLIYFQGNSAPDKSGLPSDRFSAERTGGSVSTLTIQRTQQEDSAVYLCASSSPDRALGYEQYFGPGTRLTVT.